The entry below gives a single TCR beta chain sequence along with its context. This entry comes from a study of response to subunit inactivated influenza vaccine. From germline, CDR1 is DFQATT and CDR2 SNEGSKA (reference sequence). The V and J ends lost 5 bases and 0 bases, in that order; junction bases with no gene match: 8. The CDR3 covers 15 residues. MiXCR, run by TCRdb on the RT-PCR reads, gives a single entry per CDR3 protein. The sample has just over 300,000 distinct CDR3 sequences, less than 25% seen once. The starting material was PBMCs from blood, obtained 21 months after vaccination. The TCR comes from a man aged 50-75 years who received an inactivated influenza vaccine. The chain employs TRBV20-1 and TRBJ2-3; 7 positions agree with TRBD2. CDR3 DNA: TGCAGTGCTGATAGAGCGGGAACTAGCACAGATACGCAGTATTTT. Protein product: CSADRAGTSTDTQYF.